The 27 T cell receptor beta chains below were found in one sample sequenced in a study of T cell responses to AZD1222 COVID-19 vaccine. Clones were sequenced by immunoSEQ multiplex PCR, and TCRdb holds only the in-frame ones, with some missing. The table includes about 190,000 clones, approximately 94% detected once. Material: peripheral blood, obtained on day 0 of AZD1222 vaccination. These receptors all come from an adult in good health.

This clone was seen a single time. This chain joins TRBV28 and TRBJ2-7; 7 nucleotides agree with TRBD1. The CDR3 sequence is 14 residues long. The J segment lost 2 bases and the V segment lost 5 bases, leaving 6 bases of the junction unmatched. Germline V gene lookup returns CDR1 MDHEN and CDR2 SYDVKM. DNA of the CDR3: TGTGCCAGCAGTCCAGGGACAGCCACCTACGAGCAGTACTTC. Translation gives CASSPGTATYEQYF.

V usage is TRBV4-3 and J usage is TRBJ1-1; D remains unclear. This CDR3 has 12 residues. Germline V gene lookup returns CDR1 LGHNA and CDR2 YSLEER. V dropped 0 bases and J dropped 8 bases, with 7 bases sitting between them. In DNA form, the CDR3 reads TGCGCCAGCAGCCAAGATATTGGGGAAGCTTTCTTT. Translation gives CASSQDIGEAFF.

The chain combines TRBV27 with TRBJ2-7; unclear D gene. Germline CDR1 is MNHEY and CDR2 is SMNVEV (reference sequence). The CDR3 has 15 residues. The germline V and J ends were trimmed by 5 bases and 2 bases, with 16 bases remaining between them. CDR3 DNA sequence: TGTGCCAGCAGTCCCTCGGCCAGCAATACCTACGAGCAGTACTTC. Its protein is CASSPSASNTYEQYF.

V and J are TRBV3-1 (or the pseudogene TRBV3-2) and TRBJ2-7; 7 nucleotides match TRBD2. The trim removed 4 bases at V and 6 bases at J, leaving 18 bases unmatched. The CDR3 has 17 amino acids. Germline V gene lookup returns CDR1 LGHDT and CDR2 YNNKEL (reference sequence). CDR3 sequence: CASSRQSGTGGGGEQYF. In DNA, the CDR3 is TGTGCCAGCAGCCGACAATCAGGGACCGGCGGCGGGGGCGAGCAGTACTTC.

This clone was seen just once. The CDR3 loop is CASSVRLADYNEQFF. CDR3 nucleotide sequence: TGTGCCAGCAGCGTGCGGCTAGCTGATTACAATGAGCAGTTCTTC. The chain links TRBV9 to TRBJ2-1, with D possibly TRBD2 on 5 matching bases. V was trimmed by 2 bases and J by 4 bases, leaving 13 bases between them. The CDR3 has 15 residues. CDR1 and CDR2 from the germline V gene are SGDLS and YYNGEE.

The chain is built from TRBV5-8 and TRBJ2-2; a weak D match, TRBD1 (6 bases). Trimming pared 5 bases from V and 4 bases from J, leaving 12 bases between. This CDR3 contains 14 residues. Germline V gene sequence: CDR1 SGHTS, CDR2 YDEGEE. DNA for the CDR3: TGTGCCAGCAGGCGAACAGGGCTCACCGGGGAGCTGTTTTTT. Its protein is CASRRTGLTGELFF.

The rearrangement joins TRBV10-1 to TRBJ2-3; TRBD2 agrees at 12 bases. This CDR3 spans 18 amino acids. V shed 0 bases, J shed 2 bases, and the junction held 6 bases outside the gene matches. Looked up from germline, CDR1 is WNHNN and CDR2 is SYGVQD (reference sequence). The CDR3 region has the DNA TGCGCCAGCAGTGAGTCGGCGGGACTAGCGGGCCTCACAGATACGCAGTATTTT. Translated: CASSESAGLAGLTDTQYF.

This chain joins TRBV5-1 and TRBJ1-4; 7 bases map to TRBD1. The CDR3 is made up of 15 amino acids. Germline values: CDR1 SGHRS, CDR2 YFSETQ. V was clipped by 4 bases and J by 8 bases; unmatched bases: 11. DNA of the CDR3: TGCGCCAGCAGCCCGCTGACAGGGTATCACGAAAAACTGTTTTTT. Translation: CASSPLTGYHEKLFF.

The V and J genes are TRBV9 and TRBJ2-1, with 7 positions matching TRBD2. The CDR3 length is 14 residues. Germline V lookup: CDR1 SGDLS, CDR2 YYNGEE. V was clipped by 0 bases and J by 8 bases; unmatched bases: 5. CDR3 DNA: TGTGCCAGCAGCGTAGCTAGCGGAATCCATGAGCAGTTCTTC. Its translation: CASSVASGIHEQFF.

The CDR3, as DNA: TGTGCCAGCAGGCCCGACAACCTAGTAGTGTATGGCTACACCTTC. Its translation is CASRPDNLVVYGYTF. The chain links TRBV27 to TRBJ1-2, with unresolved D. CDR1 MNHEY and CDR2 SMNVEV come from the germline V gene (reference sequence). Trimming removed 6 bases from V and 5 bases from J, with 19 bases in between. The CDR3 consists of 15 residues.

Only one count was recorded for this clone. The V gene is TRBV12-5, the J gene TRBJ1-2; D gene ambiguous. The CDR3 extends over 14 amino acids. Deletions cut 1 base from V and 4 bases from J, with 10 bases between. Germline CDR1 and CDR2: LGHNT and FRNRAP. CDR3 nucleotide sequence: TGTGCTAGTGGTTTGGATGCTGCTATCTATGGCTACACCTTC. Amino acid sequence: CASGLDAAIYGYTF. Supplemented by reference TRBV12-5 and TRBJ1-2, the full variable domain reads DARVTQTPRHKVTEMGQEVTMRCQPILGHNTVFWYRQTMMQGLELLAYFRNRAPLDDSGMPKDRFSAEMPDATLATLKIQPSEPRDSAVYFCASGLDAAIYGYTFGSGTRLTVV.

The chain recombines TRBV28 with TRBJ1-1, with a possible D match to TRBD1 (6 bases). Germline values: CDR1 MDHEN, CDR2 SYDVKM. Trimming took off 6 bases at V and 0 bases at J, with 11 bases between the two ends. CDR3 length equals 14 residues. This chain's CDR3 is CASRFTGLNTEAFF. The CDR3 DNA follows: TGTGCCAGCAGATTTACAGGGCTGAACACTGAAGCTTTCTTT.

In nucleotides, the CDR3 is TGTGCCAGCAACCTACTAGCGGGGGACACCGGGGAGCTGTTTTTT. Its translation is CASNLLAGDTGELFF. The rearrangement uses TRBV27 and TRBJ2-2; 11 bases line up with TRBD2. CDR3 length: 15 residues. Trimming at V came to 7 bases and at J to 3 bases, leaving 4 bases not matched to a gene. Germline V gene lookup returns CDR1 MNHEY and CDR2 SMNVEV (reference sequence).

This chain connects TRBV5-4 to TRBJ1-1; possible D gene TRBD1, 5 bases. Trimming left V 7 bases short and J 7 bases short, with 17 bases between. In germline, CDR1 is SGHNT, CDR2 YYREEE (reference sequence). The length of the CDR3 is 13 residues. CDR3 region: CASSTQGSHEAFF. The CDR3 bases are TGTGCCAGCTCGACGCAGGGATCCCATGAAGCTTTCTTT.

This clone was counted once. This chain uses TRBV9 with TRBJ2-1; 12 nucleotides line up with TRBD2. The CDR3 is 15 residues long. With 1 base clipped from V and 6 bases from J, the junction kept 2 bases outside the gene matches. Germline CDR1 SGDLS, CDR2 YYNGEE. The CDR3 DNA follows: TGTGCCAGCAGCGTAAGACTAGCGGGAGTCAATGAGCAGTTCTTC. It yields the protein CASSVRLAGVNEQFF.

CDR3 loop: CASSQLQGQGGNEQFF. The CDR3 region has the DNA TGTGCCAGCAGCCAGTTACAAGGACAGGGGGGAAATGAGCAGTTCTTC. V and J are TRBV7-9 and TRBJ2-1, with 10 bases identical to TRBD1. V lost 5 bases to trimming and J lost 7 bases; unmatched junction nucleotides: 11. Germline V gene data show CDR1 as SEHNR and CDR2 as FQNEAQ (reference sequence). This CDR3 has 16 amino acids.

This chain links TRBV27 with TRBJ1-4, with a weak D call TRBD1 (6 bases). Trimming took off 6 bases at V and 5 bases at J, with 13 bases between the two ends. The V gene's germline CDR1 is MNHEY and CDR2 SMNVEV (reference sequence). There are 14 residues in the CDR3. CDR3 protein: CASRFGTPNEKLFF. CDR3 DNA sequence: TGTGCCAGCAGATTCGGGACACCCAATGAAAAACTGTTTTTT.

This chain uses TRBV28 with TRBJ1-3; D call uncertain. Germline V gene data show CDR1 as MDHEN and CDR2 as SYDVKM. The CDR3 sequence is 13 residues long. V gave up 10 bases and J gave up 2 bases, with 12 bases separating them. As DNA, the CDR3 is TGTGCCACCCGAATGTCGGCTGGAAACACCATATATTTT. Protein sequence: CATRMSAGNTIYF.

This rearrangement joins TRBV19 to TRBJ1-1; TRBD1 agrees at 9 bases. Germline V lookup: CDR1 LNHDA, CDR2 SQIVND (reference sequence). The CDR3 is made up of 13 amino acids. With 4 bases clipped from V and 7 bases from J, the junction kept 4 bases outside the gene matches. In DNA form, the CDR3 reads TGTGCCAGTAGTAAACAGGGGGCTGGTGAAGCTTTCTTT. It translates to CASSKQGAGEAFF. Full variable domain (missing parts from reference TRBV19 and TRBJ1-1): DGGITQSPKYLFRKEGQNVTLSCEQNLNHDAMYWYRQDPGQGLRLIYYSQIVNDFQKGDIAEGYSVSREKKESFPLTVTSAQKNPTAFYLCASSKQGAGEAFFGQGTRLTVV.

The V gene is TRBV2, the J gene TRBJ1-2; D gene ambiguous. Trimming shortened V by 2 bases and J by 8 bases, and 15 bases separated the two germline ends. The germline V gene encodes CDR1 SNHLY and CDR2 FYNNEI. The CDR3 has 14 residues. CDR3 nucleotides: TGTGCCAGCAGTGAAAATAGCGTGGTGAGGGGCTACACCTTC. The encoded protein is CASSENSVVRGYTF. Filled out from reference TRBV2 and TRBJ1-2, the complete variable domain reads EPEVTQTPSHQVTQMGQEVILRCVPISNHLYFYWYRQILGQKVEFLVSFYNNEISEKSEIFDDQFSVERPDGSNFTLKIRSTKLEDSAMYFCASSENSVVRGYTFGSGTRLTVV.

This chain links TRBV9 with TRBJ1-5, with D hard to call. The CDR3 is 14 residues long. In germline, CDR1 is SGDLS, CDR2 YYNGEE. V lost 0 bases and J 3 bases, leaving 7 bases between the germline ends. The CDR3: CASSVGGYNQPQHF. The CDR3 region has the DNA TGTGCCAGCAGCGTAGGGGGTTACAATCAGCCCCAGCATTTT.

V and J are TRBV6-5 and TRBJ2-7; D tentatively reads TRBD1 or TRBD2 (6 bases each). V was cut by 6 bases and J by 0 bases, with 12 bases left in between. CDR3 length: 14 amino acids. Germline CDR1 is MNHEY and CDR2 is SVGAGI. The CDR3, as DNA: TGTGCCAGCAGGCGGGGACAAATCTCCTACGAGCAGTACTTC. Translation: CASRRGQISYEQYF.

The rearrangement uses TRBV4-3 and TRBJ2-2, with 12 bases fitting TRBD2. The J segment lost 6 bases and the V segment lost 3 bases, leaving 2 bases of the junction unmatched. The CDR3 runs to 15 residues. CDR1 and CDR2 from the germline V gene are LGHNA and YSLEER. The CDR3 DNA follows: TGCGCCAGCAGCCAGAGACTAGCGGGAGCCGGGGAGCTGTTTTTT. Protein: CASSQRLAGAGELFF.

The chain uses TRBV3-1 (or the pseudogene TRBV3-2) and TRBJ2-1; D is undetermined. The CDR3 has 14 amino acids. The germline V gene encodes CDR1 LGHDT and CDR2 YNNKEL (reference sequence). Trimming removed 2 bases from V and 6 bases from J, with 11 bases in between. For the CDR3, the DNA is TGTGCCAGCAGCCAACTGCCGGACGTCAATGAGCAGTTCTTC. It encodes CASSQLPDVNEQFF.

DNA for the CDR3: TGTGCCAGCAGTCGTCCGGACAGCATGAACACTGAAGCTTTCTTT. This sequence encodes CASSRPDSMNTEAFF. The chain employs TRBV27 and TRBJ1-1, with a tentative D call TRBD1 (6 bases). Deletions cut 5 bases from V and 0 bases from J, with 13 bases between. The CDR3 covers 15 residues. Germline CDR1 is MNHEY and CDR2 is SMNVEV (reference sequence).

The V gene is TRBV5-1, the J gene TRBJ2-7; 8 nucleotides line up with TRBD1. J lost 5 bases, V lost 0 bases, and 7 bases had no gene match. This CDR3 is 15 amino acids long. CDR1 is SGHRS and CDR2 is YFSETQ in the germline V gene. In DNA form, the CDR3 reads TGCGCCAGCAGCTTGGGTCGTCAGGGGGCGAACGAGCAGTACTTC. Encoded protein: CASSLGRQGANEQYF.

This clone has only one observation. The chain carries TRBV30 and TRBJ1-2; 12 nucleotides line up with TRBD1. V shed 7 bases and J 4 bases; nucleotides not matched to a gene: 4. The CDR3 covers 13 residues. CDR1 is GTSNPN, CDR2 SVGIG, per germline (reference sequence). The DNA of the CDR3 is TGTGCCTTCCGGGACAGGGGGCTCTATGGCTACACCTTC. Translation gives CAFRDRGLYGYTF. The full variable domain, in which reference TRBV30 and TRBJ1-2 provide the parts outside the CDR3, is SQTIHQWPATLVQPVGSPLSLECTVEGTSNPNLYWYRQAAGRGLQLLFYSVGIGQISSEVPQNLSASRPQDRQFILSSKKLLLSDSGFYLCAFRDRGLYGYTFGSGTRLTVV.